This TCR beta chain was captured in a study of CD4+ T cells in melanoma. The study's findings and limits: Diverse differentiation states were reported for melanoma neoantigen-specific CD4+ T cells.

Germline CDR1 is SNHLY and CDR2 is FYNNEI. After removal of 6 bases from V and 0 bases from J, the junction contained 3 bases not matched to a gene. The CDR3 sequence is 15 residues long. Remarks on this clone: Its matching antigen is unknown.

The assay was immunoSEQ multiplex PCR, and TCRdb's table has in-frame clones only and misses some. The sample holds 110,000 to 150,000 clones, about 90% seen once. The source is a human donor with melanoma. J is TRBJ2-1 and V is TRBV2; 9 positions agree with TRBD2. The CDR3 sequence: CASRTTSGSYNEQFF. The CDR3 DNA reads TGTGCCAGCAGGACGACTAGCGGCTCCTACAATGAGCAGTTCTTC. Filled out from reference TRBV2 and TRBJ2-1, the complete variable domain reads EPEVTQTPSHQVTQMGQEVILRCVPISNHLYFYWYRQILGQKVEFLVSFYNNEISEKSEIFDDQFSVERPDGSNFTLKIRSTKLEDSAMYFCASRTTSGSYNEQFFGPGTRLTVL.